This TCR beta chain was profiled in a study of B cell selection in AIRE deficiency. Germline lookup yields CDR1 MNHNY and CDR2 SVGAGI (reference sequence). Trimming left V 6 bases short and J 0 bases short, with 8 bases between. The CDR3 has 13 residues. General study results and limits: Shared Treg sequences were biased toward short CDR3s with few non-templated nucleotide insertions. Patient Tconv cells held around a third of Treg sequences shared by healthy donors. Healthy donors alone shared 31.6% of 3,500 to 4,000 Treg sequences; patients alone about 9.1%.

Authors' analysis steps: Patients' conventional T cells yielded about 100,000 distinct TCRbeta sequences; donors' around 1.3x10^5. Generated by immunoSEQ multiplex PCR, the TCRdb table keeps only in-frame clones and is missing some. V and J calls and clone size follow that table, whereas D and trimming were derived from the DNA. The sample comprises some 24,000 clones, roughly 97% of which are singletons, and 0.2% to 0.25% rests with the top ten. Worth noting for this clone: As yet, its antigen is unknown.

The sorted conventional CD4 T cells were gated as CD4+CD127+. Sequencing was carried out using CD4+CD127+ conventional T cells sorted from PBMCs. The chain has TRBV6-6 and TRBJ1-2; D gene ambiguous. This sequence was found in a human donor in good health. The CDR3 DNA is TGTGCCAGCAGCCACACGGCTAACTATGGCTACACCTTC. As protein: CASSHTANYGYTF.